One sample yielded the 25 T cell receptor beta chains listed below, sequenced in a study of technical replicates of blood from several donors. Clones were read by immunoSEQ multiplex PCR, and TCRdb kept only the in-frame ones, dropping some. The sample shows under 110,000 clones, over 90% of them seen only once. The sequenced sample consisted of T cells isolated from PBMCs. Source of these receptors: a human donor in good health.

The J gene is TRBJ2-2, the V gene TRBV9; 8 bases fit TRBD2. J lost 4 bases, V lost 2 bases, and 7 bases had no gene match. Germline V CDR1 and CDR2: SGDLS, YYNGEE. The CDR3 is 16 residues long. CDR3 residues: CASSVFLAGFTGELFF. Written as DNA, the CDR3 is TGTGCCAGCAGCGTCTTTCTAGCGGGTTTCACCGGGGAGCTGTTTTTT.

This chain connects TRBV11-2 to TRBJ2-1, with 8 nucleotides matching TRBD1. The CDR3 extends over 16 amino acids. V lost 4 bases and J lost 8; bases outside the gene matches: 13. Germline V gene lookup returns CDR1 SGHAT and CDR2 FQNNGV. CDR3 loop: CASSSRGGQVRDEQFF. Written as DNA, the CDR3 is TGTGCCAGCAGCTCCCGAGGGGGACAGGTGAGGGATGAGCAGTTCTTC. The whole variable domain, remainder taken from reference TRBV11-2 and TRBJ2-1, is EAGVAQSPRYKIIEKRQSVAFWCNPISGHATLYWYQQILGQGPKLLIQFQNNGVVDDSQLPKDRFSAERLKGVDSTLKIQPAKLEDSAVYLCASSSRGGQVRDEQFFGPGTRLTVL.

The chain links TRBV4-1 to TRBJ1-4, with TRBD1 matching over 7 bases. The CDR3 covers 17 residues. Germline trimming cut 4 bases from V and 6 bases from J; bases unmatched to any gene: 14. CDR1 and CDR2 from the germline V gene are MGHRA and YSYEKL. CDR3 in DNA: TGCGCCAGCAGCCGCAAAACAAAGGGGGACAGAGATGAAAAACTGTTTTTT. Amino acid sequence: CASSRKTKGDRDEKLFF.

The chain combines TRBV2 with TRBJ1-2; D is perhaps TRBD1 (5 bases). Germline V gene lookup returns CDR1 SNHLY and CDR2 FYNNEI. This CDR3 has 15 amino acids. V shed 5 bases and J shed 4 bases, with 17 bases lying between them. This CDR3 reads CASSPDPTGLYGYTF. CDR3 bases: TGTGCCAGCAGTCCCGATCCCACAGGTCTCTATGGCTACACCTTC.

This rearrangement joins TRBV11-2 to TRBJ2-1; no clear D. The CDR3 runs 10 residues. The V gene lost 1 base and the J gene lost 10 bases, with 2 bases spanning the gap. Per the germline V gene, CDR1 is SGHAT and CDR2 is FQNNGV. The CDR3 coding sequence is TGTGCCAGCAGCTTAGTAGAGCAGTTCTTC. Translated, it gives CASSLVEQFF.

The V call is TRBV15, the J call TRBJ1-5; 8 bases are shared with TRBD1. Germline assignment: CDR1 LNHNV and CDR2 YYDKDF (reference sequence). CDR3 size: 15 residues. The junction had 5 bases not matched to a gene; V was cut back by 3 bases and J by 4 bases. As DNA, the CDR3 is TGTGCCACCAGCAGCCGGACAGGGCTAAATCAGCCCCAGCATTTT. It encodes CATSSRTGLNQPQHF.

The chain is built from TRBV11-2 and TRBJ2-1; D is unresolved. Trimming removed 1 base at V and 4 bases at J, with 11 bases between. Germline loops: CDR1 SGHAT, CDR2 FQNNGV. There are 15 residues in the CDR3. The CDR3 DNA follows: TGTGCCAGCAGCTTAGGCAGCCTCGGGTACAATGAGCAGTTCTTC. It is translated as CASSLGSLGYNEQFF.

This chain uses TRBV28 with TRBJ2-3; no reliable D call. The CDR3 runs to 16 residues. CDR1 is MDHEN, CDR2 SYDVKM, per germline. Trimming cost V 0 bases and J 0 bases, with 10 bases left between them. The CDR3 DNA follows: TGTGCCAGCAGTTTATGGGTCAGAATAAGCACAGATACGCAGTATTTT. It specifies CASSLWVRISTDTQYF.

The V and J genes are TRBV28 and TRBJ1-1; D might be TRBD1 (5 bases). The CDR3 runs to 17 residues. The germline V gene has CDR1 MDHEN and CDR2 SYDVKM. V dropped 3 bases and J dropped 4 bases, with 21 bases sitting between them. The CDR3 bases are TGTGCCAGCAGTTTTTTTGGCCCACCGGGGAGGGGCACTGAAGCTTTCTTT. It specifies CASSFFGPPGRGTEAFF.

The CDR3 is CASSTGQADTQYF. The CDR3, as DNA: TGTGCCAGTAGTACCGGACAGGCAGATACGCAGTATTTT. The genes are TRBV19 and TRBJ2-3; the match to TRBD1 covers 7 bases. The germline gives CDR1 LNHDA, CDR2 SQIVND (reference sequence). There are 13 residues in the CDR3. J gave up 4 bases and V 4 bases, and 2 bases lay outside the gene matches.

This rearrangement joins TRBV5-6 to TRBJ1-2; 9 bases fit TRBD1. Trimming cost V 3 bases and J 6 bases; bases outside gene matches: 3. The CDR3 totals 13 residues. Germline V gene lookup returns CDR1 SGHDT and CDR2 YYEEEE. This CDR3 reads CASSWDRVHGYTF. In DNA form, the CDR3 reads TGTGCCAGCAGCTGGGACAGGGTTCATGGCTACACCTTC.

The gene calls are TRBV5-6 and TRBJ2-4; a weak D match, TRBD2 (6 bases). The V end was cut by 4 bases, the J end by 6 bases, with 20 bases between. CDR1 and CDR2 (germline): SGHDT, YYEEEE. This CDR3 is 16 amino acids long. The chain's CDR3 is CASSLTLGGGGNIQYF. The CDR3 DNA sequence: TGTGCCAGCAGCCTAACCCTCGGGGGTGGCGGAAACATTCAGTACTTC.

Here the CDR3 reads CASSLWRNTEAFF. The CDR3, as DNA: TGTGCCAGCAGTTTATGGAGGAACACTGAAGCTTTCTTT. J is TRBJ1-1 and V is TRBV27, with no clear D. Deletions cut 1 base from V and 1 base from J, with 4 bases between. Germline-derived CDR1 and CDR2 are MNHEY and SMNVEV (reference sequence). The CDR3 runs 13 residues.

The V gene is TRBV27, the J gene TRBJ1-5; 9 bases are a match to TRBD1. J lost 8 bases, V lost 4 bases, and 15 bases had no gene match. This CDR3 is 17 amino acids long. Germline V gene data show CDR1 as MNHEY and CDR2 as SMNVEV (reference sequence). As DNA, the CDR3 is TGTGCCAGCAGTTCCTCCTCCGGGACAGGGATAGGTAAGCCCCAGCATTTT. Translated, it gives CASSSSSGTGIGKPQHF.

The chain has TRBV30 and TRBJ1-2; 7 positions agree with TRBD1. The CDR3 is 13 amino acids. J was trimmed by 13 bases and V by 3 bases; bases with no gene match: 14. Looked up from germline, CDR1 is GTSNPN and CDR2 is SVGIG (reference sequence). CDR3 bases: TGTGCCTGGAGGTCGAGGGGACAGTCGAGTCTCACCTTC. Its translation is CAWRSRGQSSLTF.

The chain employs TRBV6-5 and TRBJ2-7, with 10 bases lining up with TRBD1. Germline values: CDR1 MNHEY, CDR2 SVGAGI. The V gene end was trimmed by 7 bases and the J gene end by 4 bases; junction bases not matched to a gene: 10. The CDR3 runs 15 residues. The CDR3 region has the DNA TGTGCCAGCATCTCTGGGGGGACAGGGGATTACGAGCAGTACTTC. Translating gives CASISGGTGDYEQYF.

The chain combines TRBV7-9 with TRBJ1-2; 10 bases align to TRBD1. The CDR3 contains 14 residues. Germline V lookup: CDR1 SEHNR, CDR2 FQNEAQ (reference sequence). With V trimmed by 3 bases and J by 6 bases, 4 bases remained unmatched. DNA for the CDR3: TGTGCCAGCAGCTTGACAGGGGGCTTACATGGCTACACCTTC. Its translation is CASSLTGGLHGYTF. The full variable domain, rest sourced from reference TRBV7-9 and TRBJ1-2, is DTGVSQNPRHKITKRGQNVTFRCDPISEHNRLYWYRQTLGQGPEFLTYFQNEAQLEKSRLLSDRFSAERPKGSFSTLEIQRTEQGDSAMYLCASSLTGGLHGYTFGSGTRLTVV.

This chain joins TRBV27 and TRBJ2-5; D might be TRBD1 (6 bases). Germline CDR1 is MNHEY and CDR2 is SMNVEV (reference sequence). The length of the CDR3 is 17 residues. V was clipped by 6 bases and J by 0 bases, with 20 bases between them. The CDR3 spells CASSANTGTLYQETQYF. CDR3 nucleotide sequence: TGTGCCAGCAGCGCCAATACCGGGACACTGTACCAAGAGACCCAGTACTTC.

This sequence joins TRBV5-1 and TRBJ2-2; D remains ambiguous. The germline V gene encodes CDR1 SGHRS and CDR2 YFSETQ. The CDR3 runs to 14 residues. The germline V and J ends were trimmed by 1 base and 7 bases, with 11 bases remaining between them. The CDR3 nucleotides are TGCGCCAGCAGCTTGTGGCAGGTGGGCGGGGAGCTGTTTTTT. Translating it yields CASSLWQVGGELFF. Full variable domain (remainder filled in from reference TRBV5-1 and TRBJ2-2): KAGVTQTPRYLIKTRGQQVTLSCSPISGHRSVSWYQQTPGQGLQFLFEYFSETQRNKGNFPGRFSGRQFSNSRSEMNVSTLELGDSALYLCASSLWQVGGELFFGEGSRLTVL.

This chain links TRBV4-1 with TRBJ2-7; D perhaps matches TRBD1 (5 bases). Germline V gene sequence: CDR1 MGHRA, CDR2 YSYEKL. The V end was cut by 1 base, the J end by 4 bases, with 8 bases between. This CDR3 contains 13 residues. As DNA, the CDR3 is TGCGCCAGCAGCCAAGCTAAGGGGTACGAGCAGTACTTC. As protein: CASSQAKGYEQYF.

V is TRBV19 and J is TRBJ2-3; no definite D call. The CDR3 sequence is 16 residues long. V dropped 10 bases and J dropped 2 bases, with 22 bases sitting between them. Germline-derived CDR1 and CDR2 are LNHDA and SQIVND (reference sequence). As DNA, the CDR3 is TGTGCCACTACAGTACGGCTAACCCTTACCACAGATACGCAGTATTTT. Protein product: CATTVRLTLTTDTQYF.

CDR3 sequence reads: CASSPDRGRFTEAFF. CDR3 in DNA: TGTGCCAGCAGCCCAGACAGGGGGCGGTTCACTGAAGCTTTCTTT. This rearrangement joins TRBV5-4 to TRBJ1-1, with 10 bases lining up with TRBD1. In germline, CDR1 is SGHNT, CDR2 YYREEE (reference sequence). The trim removed 4 bases at V and 4 bases at J, leaving 7 bases unmatched. This CDR3 has 15 residues.

The chain couples TRBV11-2 to TRBJ2-2; TRBD2 aligns across 7 bases. The CDR3 totals 17 residues. The V segment lost 1 base and the J segment 0 bases; nucleotides outside the gene matches: 5. Germline V gene sequence: CDR1 SGHAT, CDR2 FQNNGV. The CDR3 bases are TGTGCCAGCAGCTTAGGCCCGGGACTATCGAACACCGGGGAGCTGTTTTTT. It codes for CASSLGPGLSNTGELFF.

This chain connects TRBV5-1 to TRBJ1-3; D uncertain. The V and J ends lost 1 base and 1 base respectively, with 12 bases between them. Germline V gene sequence: CDR1 SGHRS, CDR2 YFSETQ. This CDR3 comprises 16 residues. CDR3 coding DNA: TGCGCCAGCAGCTTGACACATGTCCAATCTGGAAACACCATATATTTT. The encoded protein is CASSLTHVQSGNTIYF.

The chain recombines TRBV7-9 with TRBJ2-7, with D possibly matching TRBD1 (6 bases). The CDR3 has 15 amino acids. CDR1 is SEHNR and CDR2 is FQNEAQ in the germline V gene (reference sequence). Trimming stripped 5 bases from V and 2 bases from J, with 16 bases between. CDR3 residues: CASSPYRTDPYEQYF. CDR3 nucleotide sequence: TGTGCCAGCAGCCCGTATAGGACAGACCCCTACGAGCAGTACTTC.